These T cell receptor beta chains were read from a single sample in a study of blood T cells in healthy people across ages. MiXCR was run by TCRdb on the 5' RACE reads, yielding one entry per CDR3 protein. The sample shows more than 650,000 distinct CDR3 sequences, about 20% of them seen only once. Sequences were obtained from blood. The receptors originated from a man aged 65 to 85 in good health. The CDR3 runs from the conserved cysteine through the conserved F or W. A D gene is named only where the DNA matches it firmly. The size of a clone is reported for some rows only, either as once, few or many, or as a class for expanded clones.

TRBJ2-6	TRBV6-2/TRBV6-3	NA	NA	CASSTGTLSSGANVLTF	TGTGCCAGCAGCACCGGGACTCTAAGCTCTGGGGCCAACGTCCTGACTTTC
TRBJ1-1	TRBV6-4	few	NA	CASSDSGGGGSTEAFF	TGTGCCAGCAGTGACTCGGGGGGCGGGGGAAGCACTGAAGCTTTCTTT
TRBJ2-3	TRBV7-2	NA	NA	CASSDNLGAQYF	TGTGCCAGCAGCGACAACTTGGGAGCGCAGTATTTT
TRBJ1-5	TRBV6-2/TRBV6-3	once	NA	CASSYFEGGHQPQHF	TGTGCCAGCAGTTACTTTGAGGGAGGCCATCAGCCCCAGCATTTT
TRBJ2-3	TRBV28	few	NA	CASSPSGLKYF	TGTGCCAGCAGTCCCTCGGGACTTAAGTATTTT
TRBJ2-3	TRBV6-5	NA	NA	CASRTAATDTQYF	TGTGCCAGCAGGACGGCTGCCACAGATACGCAGTATTTT
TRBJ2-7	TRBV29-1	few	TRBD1	CSVQNRGRKSAEQYF	TGCAGCGTCCAAAACAGGGGGCGGAAATCGGCCGAGCAGTACTTC
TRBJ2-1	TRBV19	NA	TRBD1	CASRRLGTGSHNEQFF	TGTGCCAGTAGGCGGCTGGGGACAGGAAGCCACAATGAGCAGTTCTTC
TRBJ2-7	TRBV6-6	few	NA	CASSYLDSGEQYF	TGTGCCAGCAGTTACCTTGACTCGGGCGAGCAGTACTTC
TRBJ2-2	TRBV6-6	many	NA	CASEGFGELFF	TGTGCCAGCGAGGGATTCGGGGAGCTGTTTTTT
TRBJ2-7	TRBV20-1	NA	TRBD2	CSAKRGTYEQYF	TGCAGTGCTAAGCGGGGGACCTACGAGCAGTACTTC
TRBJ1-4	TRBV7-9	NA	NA	CASSLGPEKLFF	TGTGCCAGCAGCTTAGGACCCGAGAAACTGTTTTTT
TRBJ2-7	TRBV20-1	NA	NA	CSAGREGYEQYF	TGCAGTGCTGGGAGAGAGGGTTACGAGCAGTACTTC
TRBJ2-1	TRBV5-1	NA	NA	CASSLNRGRVDNEQFF	TGCGCCAGCAGCTTGAACCGGGGCAGGGTGGACAATGAGCAGTTCTTC
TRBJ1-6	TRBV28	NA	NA	CASSFPSSYNSPLHF	TGTGCCAGCAGTTTCCCCAGCTCCTATAATTCACCCCTCCACTTT
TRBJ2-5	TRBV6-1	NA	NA	CASSEWRGQETQYF	TGTGCCAGCAGTGAATGGCGGGGACAAGAGACCCAGTACTTC
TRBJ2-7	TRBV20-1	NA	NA	CSAAPHSNYEQYF	TGCAGTGCTGCGCCCCACTCCAACTACGAGCAGTACTTC
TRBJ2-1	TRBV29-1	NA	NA	CSVSPSYNEQFF	TGCAGCGTTTCGCCCTCCTACAATGAGCAGTTCTTC
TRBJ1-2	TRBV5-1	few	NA	CASSRWGDQYGYTF	TGCGCCAGCAGCCGTTGGGGTGACCAGTATGGCTACACCTTC
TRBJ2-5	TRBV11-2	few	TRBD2	CASSLTLAGAIETQYF	TGTGCCAGCAGCTTAACTCTAGCGGGGGCCATAGAGACCCAGTACTTC
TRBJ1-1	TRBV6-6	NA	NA	CASSPELYTEAFF	TGTGCCAGCAGCCCCGAGCTTTATACTGAAGCTTTCTTT
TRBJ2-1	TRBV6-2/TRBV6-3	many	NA	CASNPSAYNEQFF	TGTGCCAGCAACCCTAGCGCCTACAATGAGCAGTTCTTC